This entry describes one T cell receptor beta chain. Its antigen is undetermined. A spike-in of synthetic TCR analog templates was added to each PCR. Some clones are missing from TCRdb's copy, which holds only in-frame ones; the method was immunoSEQ multiplex PCR. The sample lists about 40,000 clones; 82% were seen once. This entry belongs to a study of PD-L1 blockade in urothelial cancer. Study as a whole: Atezolizumab therapy began for patients at some point between 2014 and 2015, dosed at 1,200 mg intravenously every 3 weeks. Chemotherapy regimens numbering 0 to 3 had been given to patients. Study-wide results and limits: Pretreatment TCR clonality in blood under the median foretold superior survival.

Germline-derived CDR1 and CDR2 are MDHEN and SYDVKM. The CDR3 is made up of 14 amino acids. V was shortened by 10 bases and J by 5 bases, with 21 bases between the two germline ends. The sample consisted of PBMCs, taken around atezolizumab (anti-PD-L1) treatment. V usage is TRBV28 and J usage is TRBJ2-7; TRBD1 is a possible D gene (5 bases). This TCR was recovered from a man aged 60 to 69 with urothelial cancer. The CDR3 loop reads CATPTQGPWDEQYF. The CDR3 nucleotides are TGTGCCACCCCAACCCAGGGCCCCTGGGACGAGCAGTACTTC.